The clone carrying this T cell receptor beta chain was recorded at least ten times. Its antigen is as yet unknown. These data come from a study of glioma-infiltrating T cells. The iRepertoire nested amplicon-rescue multiplex PCR amplified TCR alpha and beta CDR3s from RNA. TCRdb passed the multiplex PCR reads through MiXCR, listing each CDR3 protein once. Altogether around 350,000 distinct CDR3 sequences are present, around 38% being singletons, with the ten largest covering 9.5% to 15%. Study-wide points: Non-neoplastic patients had below-expected tissue-blood divergence, while all gliomas exceeded expectation. A blood CDR3 motif signature was depleted in highly divergent patients.

Germline CDR1 is MNHEY and CDR2 is SMNVEV (reference sequence). The CDR3 extends over 17 amino acids. The J segment lost 1 base and the V segment lost 5 bases, leaving 13 bases of the junction unmatched. Sequencing was performed on glioma tissue, nonneoplastic brain tissue, or PBMCs (not recorded which). The origin of this receptor is a human donor with low-grade glioma or glioblastoma, undergoing nonglioma brain surgery, or in good health (not recorded which). The chain combines TRBV27 with TRBJ2-5; 7 nucleotides agree with TRBD1. The CDR3 loop reads CASSPRAGGAFQETQYF. CDR3 nucleotide sequence: TGTGCCAGCAGTCCAAGAGCAGGGGGAGCATTCCAAGAGACCCAGTACTTC.